This T cell receptor (beta chain) was documented in a study of cytomegalovirus exposure and HLA in healthy donors. Per the germline V gene, CDR1 is LGHNA and CDR2 is YNFKEQ. After removal of 6 bases from V and 5 bases from J, the junction contained 10 bases not matched to a gene. The CDR3 has 16 amino acids. It was with 60 Vbeta and 13 Jbeta primers that the PCR ran. Repertoires were generated with immunoSEQ multiplex PCR, while TCRdb's copy carries only in-frame clones and drops some. This sample yields about 80,000 clones, of which roughly 78% are seen a single time; about 2.5% belongs to the top ten.

This TCR came from a young man in good health and CMV-seronegative. Sequencing used PBMCs. The V call is TRBV4-2, the J call TRBJ2-5; 12 nucleotides agree with TRBD1. CDR3 amino acids: CASSRGGTGGGETQYF. Written as DNA, the CDR3 is TGTGCCAGCAGTCGCGGGGGGACAGGGGGCGGGGAGACCCAGTACTTC.